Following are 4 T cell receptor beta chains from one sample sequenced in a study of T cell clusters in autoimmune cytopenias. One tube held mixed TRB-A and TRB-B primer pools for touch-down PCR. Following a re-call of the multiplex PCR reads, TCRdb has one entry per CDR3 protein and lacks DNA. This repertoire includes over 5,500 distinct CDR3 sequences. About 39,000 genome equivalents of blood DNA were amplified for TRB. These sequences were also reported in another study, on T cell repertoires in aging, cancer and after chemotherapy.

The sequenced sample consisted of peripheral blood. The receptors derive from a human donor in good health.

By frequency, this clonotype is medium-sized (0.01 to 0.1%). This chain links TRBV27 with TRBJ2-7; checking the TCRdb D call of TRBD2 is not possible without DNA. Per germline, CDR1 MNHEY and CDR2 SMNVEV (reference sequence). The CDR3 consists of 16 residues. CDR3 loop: CASSSKRTSGNHEQYF.

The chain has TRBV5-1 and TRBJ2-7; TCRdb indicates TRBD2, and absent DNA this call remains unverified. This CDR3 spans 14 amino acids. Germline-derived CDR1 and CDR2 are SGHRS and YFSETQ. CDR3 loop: CASSLGTSGYKQYF.

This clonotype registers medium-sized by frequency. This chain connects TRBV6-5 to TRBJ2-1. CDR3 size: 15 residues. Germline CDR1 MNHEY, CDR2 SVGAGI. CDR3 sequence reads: CASRLTGMLYNEQFF.

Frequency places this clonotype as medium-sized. This CDR3 reads CASSRRRSQYEQFF. The chain has TRBV6-2 or TRBV6-3 and TRBJ2-1. Germline CDR1 MNHEY, CDR2 SVGEGT. The CDR3 extends over 14 amino acids.